A selection of T cell receptor beta chains follows, all from one sample in a study of T cells in localized non-small cell lung cancer. Using immunoSEQ multiplex PCR, the repertoire was profiled, and TCRdb retains in-frame clones only, with some absent. The sample has about 24,000 clones; approximately 89% are singletons. The sequencing here drew on peripheral blood mononuclear cells, taken before any cancer treatment. The receptors derive from a woman between 40 and 69 years old with stage III lung adenocarcinoma. The conserved cysteine and the conserved F or W are not part of the CDR3 here.

TRBJ1-1 | TRBV19 | ASSMGEATEAF
TRBJ2-3 | TRBV10-1 | ASSEVRGTAQY
TRBJ2-2 | TRBV5-1 | ASNLGRTNTGELF
TRBJ1-1 | TRBV21-1 | ASSKKLGAREGVAF
TRBJ2-2 | TRBV4-1 | ASSQGGQYTGELF
TRBJ1-5 | TRBV18 | ASSSRGAENQPQH
TRBJ2-7 | TRBV6-5 | ASSRLASPSYEQY
TRBJ2-2 | TRBV11-2 | ASSLKQGAFLGGELF
TRBJ1-3 | TRBV6-1 | ASSRDTIY
TRBJ2-5 | TRBV25-1 | ASTTTGQGETQY
TRBJ2-3 | TRBV5-1 | ASSLVGLAGGDTQY
TRBJ2-3 | TRBV27 | ASSFSTDTQY
TRBJ1-2 | TRBV18 | ASSPGRQGAREGYT
TRBJ2-1 | TRBV27 | ASSPTRFGQF
TRBJ2-3 | TRBV9 | ASSPVGTHSTDTQY
TRBJ1-1 | TRBV6-5 | ASSPAGLLNTEAF
TRBJ1-2 | TRBV5-1 | ASSLAGTGSYGYT
TRBJ2-6 | TRBV7-2 | ASSLGEGTYSGANVLT